The entry that follows covers one TCR beta chain sequence. Its antigen has not been determined. One base away there is no much larger clone; base qualities are not given. The sample's time point, from its label and the paper: sample taken at primary tumor resection. Donors were some 78 patients with early-stage, untreated non-small cell lung cancer from the lung TRACERx cohort. Without any cell sorting, TCR sequencing was performed on whole RNA extracted either from tumor and nontumor lung tissue or from cryopreserved PBMC samples. Patients were selected for TCR sequencing only if sufficient RNA was available from at least two tumor regions. A lung pathologist reviewed the tumor and adjacent nontumor lung specimens before the specimens were selected. Libraries came from 5' RACE. The reads were generated on a NextSeq 500. The TCR library protocol attached a unique molecular identifier to each TCR cDNA molecule to allow correction of PCR and sequencing errors. As for how the authors treated the data: Decombinator tools were used for TCR identification, UMI-based error correction and CDR3 extraction. TCRs above a frequency of 2 per 1,000, corresponding to the top 1% of the tumor frequency distribution, were defined as expanded. Expanded tumor TCRs were classed as regional if statistically deemed absent (corrected P<0.05) from at least one tumor region, otherwise ubiquitous. Renyi diversity was computed with the R vegan package after each repertoire had been subsampled 100 times to 5,000 TCRs. CDR3 similarity networks were built from amino acid triplet string-kernel similarity, with CDR3s being connected when pairwise similarity was above 0.82. TCRdb reworked the public reads: Q25 trimming with fastp, MiXCR clone assembly, productive beta chains retained. Rows with a matching CDR3 protein are joined into one entry that keeps the most common DNA and genes. What appears here as the V and J calls and clone size reflects TCRdb's work, not the paper's. This sample comprises about 7,400 distinct CDR3 sequences, 11% to 15% of them detected only once. Jointly, the top ten make up approximately 8.1% of the sample.

These data originate in a study of spatial heterogeneity in lung cancer (dated by TCRdb to between 2018 and 2020). Study-level background: Beta-chain transcripts were consistently detected in greater numbers than alpha-chain transcripts, which likely reflects a higher abundance of beta-chain transcripts. In tumor regions, TCR transcript counts showed a strong correlation with a T cell transcriptional module score from matched bulk RNA-seq. In the raw uncorrected reads, each unique combination of TCR and UMI appeared more than ten times on average. In non-small cell lung cancer, the study quantitatively compared TCR alpha and beta repertoires across several tumor regions, matched nontumor lung, and blood. TCR repertoire features were related to nonsynonymous mutation counts determined by whole-exome sequencing of tumor tissue. Both alpha and beta chains were TCR-sequenced in approximately 200 tumor regions, approximately 68 matched nontumor lung samples and roughly 50 PBMC samples obtained at surgery. Broad study findings and their caveats: TCR-seq coverage of tumor T cells was estimated at only approximately 7% for alpha chains and 13% for beta chains. The number of expanded intratumoral alpha and beta TCRs correlated with the tumor nonsynonymous mutation count. Counts of ubiquitous and regional expanded TCRs were found to correlate with counts of ubiquitous and regional nonsynonymous mutations, respectively. Confirming at a functional level the hypothesis that regional TCRs recognize regional mutations was considered to require additional single-cell paired TCR alpha and beta sequencing.

Inclusive of the bounding cysteine and phenylalanine, the CDR3 is 14 residues long. The read is trimmed to its CDR3 DNA, 42 bases read in frame from base 1. Ends trimmed: V by 5 bases, J by 2 bases; bases unmatched to a gene: 4. CDR1 and CDR2, looked up from the germline V gene (reference sequence), are SEHNR and FQNEAQ. This chain joins TRBV7-9 to TRBJ2-3, with TRBD1 identical over 7 junction bases. The sequence came from a female donor with early-stage non-small cell lung cancer. Source: lung tumor tissue, taken at surgery. DNA sequence: TGTGCCAGCAGCGTGGACAGGAACACAGATACGCAGTATTTT. This translates into CASSVDRNTDTQYF. With the rest looked up from the reference TRBV7-9 and TRBJ2-3 genes rather than sequenced, the full variable domain is DTGVSQNPRHKITKRGQNVTFRCDPISEHNRLYWYRQTLGQGPEFLTYFQNEAQLEKSRLLSDRFSAERPKGSFSTLEIQRTEQGDSAMYLCASSVDRNTDTQYFGPGTRLTVL.